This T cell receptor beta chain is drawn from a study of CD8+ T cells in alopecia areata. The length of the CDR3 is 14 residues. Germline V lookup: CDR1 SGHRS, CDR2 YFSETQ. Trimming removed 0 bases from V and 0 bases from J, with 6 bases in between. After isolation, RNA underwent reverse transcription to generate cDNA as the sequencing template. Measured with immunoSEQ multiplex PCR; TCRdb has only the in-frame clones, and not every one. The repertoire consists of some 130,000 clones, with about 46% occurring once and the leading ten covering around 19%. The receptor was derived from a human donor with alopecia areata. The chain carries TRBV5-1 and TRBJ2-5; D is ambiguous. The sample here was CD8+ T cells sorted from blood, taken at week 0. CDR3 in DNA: TGCGCCAGCAGCTTGGCTGGCTACCAAGAGACCCAGTACTTC. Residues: CASSLAGYQETQYF.